This is a list of T cell receptor beta chains from one sample in a study of B cell selection in AIRE deficiency. Sequencing used immunoSEQ multiplex PCR; TCRdb keeps in-frame clones, though not all of them. Of about 25,000 clones listed, approximately 96% were seen once; the top ten hold 0.2% to 0.25%. Sample: conventional CD4+ T cells sorted from PBMCs. The receptors were sampled from a human donor with AIRE deficiency. The CDR3 runs from the conserved cysteine through the conserved F or W. D genes are given only for firm matches. Rows give clone size only sometimes, using once, few, many, or a class for an expanded clone.

CDR3nt	CDR3aa	j_gene	v_gene	d_gene	abundance
TGTGCCAGCAGCTCTACAGACGGGAACACCGGGGAGCTGTTTTTT	CASSSTDGNTGELFF	TRBJ2-2	TRBV9	-	-
TGTGCCATCGGGCCTAGCGGGACGGACACAGATACGCAGTATTTT	CAIGPSGTDTDTQYF	TRBJ2-3	TRBV10-3	TRBD2	-
TGTGCCAGCAGGCCGGGACAGGGTAACGCCGAGCAGTACTTC	CASRPGQGNAEQYF	TRBJ2-7	TRBV2	TRBD1	-
TGTGCCAGCAGACACAACCCCGACCCTTCCTACGAGCAGTACTTC	CASRHNPDPSYEQYF	TRBJ2-7	TRBV6-5	-	-
TGTGCCAGCAGTTCCCCCCCGGGCAGGACAGGGTACGAGCAGTACTTC	CASSSPPGRTGYEQYF	TRBJ2-7	TRBV6-7	TRBD1	-
TGTGCCACCGGGGGAACCTATGGCTACACCTTC	CATGGTYGYTF	TRBJ1-2	TRBV19	-	-
TGTGCCAGCAGTCGAACGGTGGATCAGCCCCAGCATTTT	CASSRTVDQPQHF	TRBJ1-5	TRBV7-2	-	-
TGTGCCAGCAGTTGGCGGGGAGGCAGGGCAGAGACCCAGTACTTC	CASSWRGGRAETQYF	TRBJ2-5	TRBV6-5	-	-
TGTGCCTGGAGTGTTAATAGCAATCAGCCCCAGCATTTT	CAWSVNSNQPQHF	TRBJ1-5	TRBV30	-	few
TGTGCCAGCAGCGCCTTGGTAGCGGGAGGGTGGAATGAGCAGTTCTTC	CASSALVAGGWNEQFF	TRBJ2-1	TRBV9	TRBD2	-
TGTGCCAGCAGCCCCCAGCCGGACTACGAGCAGTACTTC	CASSPQPDYEQYF	TRBJ2-7	TRBV7-2	-	once
TGTGCCAGCAGCGTCGGCCTTTACACTGAAGCTTTCTTT	CASSVGLYTEAFF	TRBJ1-1	TRBV9	-	-
TGTGCCAGAAGCAGGTACCCCTGGTTTATCCAAGAGACCCAGTACTTC	CARSRYPWFIQETQYF	TRBJ2-5	TRBV5-3	-	-
TGTGCCAGCTCACCATTATTCGGGAGTAGCACAGATACGCAGTATTTT	CASSPLFGSSTDTQYF	TRBJ2-3	TRBV18	-	-
TGTGCCAGTAGTAAGTCGGGGGAGCAGTTCTTC	CASSKSGEQFF	TRBJ2-1	TRBV19	-	-
TGTGCCAGCAGCCGAAGCGGGAGCTCCTACGAGCAGTACTTC	CASSRSGSSYEQYF	TRBJ2-7	TRBV7-9	TRBD2	-
TGTGCCAGCTCAGGACAGGGCCCCCACACAGATACGCAGTATTTT	CASSGQGPHTDTQYF	TRBJ2-3	TRBV18	TRBD1	-
TGTGCCAGCAGCTTTGGCTCAAGGTCCGCCCCTCGGGCCAACGTCCTGACTTTC	CASSFGSRSAPRANVLTF	TRBJ2-6	TRBV5-5	-	-
TGCGCCAGCAGCTTGACGGGGGTTGAGCAGTTCTTC	CASSLTGVEQFF	TRBJ2-1	TRBV5-1	-	-
TGTGCCAGCAGCCCCGGGACTAGCGGGTGGCCTAGCTCCTACAATGAGCAGTTCTTC	CASSPGTSGWPSSYNEQFF	TRBJ2-1	TRBV5-4	TRBD2	-
TGTGCCAGCAGTTACTCGATTGGTCGCGAAAGCGAGCAGTACTTC	CASSYSIGRESEQYF	TRBJ2-7	TRBV6-5	-	-
TGCGCCAGCAGCTTGGACGCAGGGTCCCCCTACGAGCAGTACTTC	CASSLDAGSPYEQYF	TRBJ2-7	TRBV5-1	-	-
TGCGCCAGCAGCCCCCGGACAGGAACTCTCTCTGGGGCCAACGTCCTGACTTTC	CASSPRTGTLSGANVLTF	TRBJ2-6	TRBV5-1	TRBD1	-
TGTGCCAGCTCACCACTCCGACAACCCCGGGGGCAAGATACGCAGTATTTT	CASSPLRQPRGQDTQYF	TRBJ2-3	TRBV18	-	-
TGTGCCAGCAGCGTATCTAGCGGGAGGGCCCTCCATGAGCAGTTCTTC	CASSVSSGRALHEQFF	TRBJ2-1	TRBV9	TRBD2	-
TGTGCCAGCTCACCACTGCAGGGGGCATGGGGCAATCAGCCCCAGCATTTT	CASSPLQGAWGNQPQHF	TRBJ1-5	TRBV18	TRBD1	few
TGTGCCATCAGGGAAGGCGGGGAGCTGTTTTTT	CAIREGGELFF	TRBJ2-2	TRBV10-3	-	-
TGTGCCAGCAGCGAAGATCCGGGACAGCTAAAAGAAGCTTTCTTT	CASSEDPGQLKEAFF	TRBJ1-1	TRBV7-2	TRBD1	-
TGTGCCAGCACCGATGGACTAGCGGGAGCCGGGGAGCTGTTTTTT	CASTDGLAGAGELFF	TRBJ2-2	TRBV28	TRBD2	-
TGTGCCAGCAGTGAAGAGGAGACCCAGTACTTC	CASSEEETQYF	TRBJ2-5	TRBV25-1	-	-
TGTGCCAGTAGTGCGAACAGGGGGTGGGACACTGAAGCTTTCTTT	CASSANRGWDTEAFF	TRBJ1-1	TRBV19	TRBD1	-
TGTGCCAGTAGTAGGGGACAGGGATACGAGCAGTACTTC	CASSRGQGYEQYF	TRBJ2-7	TRBV19	TRBD1	-
TGCGCCAGCAGCTTTACAGAGCCAAGCACAGATACGCAGTATTTT	CASSFTEPSTDTQYF	TRBJ2-3	TRBV5-1	-	-
TGTGCCACCCGACAGGGGCCCGGAAACACCATATATTTT	CATRQGPGNTIYF	TRBJ1-3	TRBV19	TRBD1	-
TGCGCCAGCAGCCAAGACCCCGGAAAGATGCAGTATTTT	CASSQDPGKMQYF	TRBJ2-3	TRBV4-3	-	once
TGTGCCAGCTCACGATTTGGTGCGGGTACGCAGTATTTT	CASSRFGAGTQYF	TRBJ2-3	TRBV18	-	-
TGTGCCAGCATCTTTAAATACCGACCGGGACAGGGGGTCGTCTATGGCTACACCTTC	CASIFKYRPGQGVVYGYTF	TRBJ1-2	TRBV9	TRBD1	-
TGTGCCAGTAGACTCTTCGGGACTAGCACAGATACGCAGTATTTT	CASRLFGTSTDTQYF	TRBJ2-3	TRBV19	-	-
TGTGCCAGCAGCTTAAAAACCTCCTACAATGAGCAGTTCTTC	CASSLKTSYNEQFF	TRBJ2-1	TRBV5-4	-	-
TGTGCCAGCAGCCCGGACAGAAATCAGCCCCAGCATTTT	CASSPDRNQPQHF	TRBJ1-5	TRBV7-9	-	-
TGTGCCAGTAGGTACGACAGTAATAGCAATCAGCCCCAGCATTTT	CASRYDSNSNQPQHF	TRBJ1-5	TRBV19	-	-
TGTGCCAGCAGCCCTGGACAGGGGATGTACGAGCAGTACTTC	CASSPGQGMYEQYF	TRBJ2-7	TRBV7-9	TRBD1	-
TGCAGCGTTAAAGGGACTAGCGGTCATGACGGGTTCACAGATACGCAGTATTTT	CSVKGTSGHDGFTDTQYF	TRBJ2-3	TRBV29-1	TRBD2	-
TGTGCCAGCAGCCGGGACAGGGGATTAACCTACGAGCAGTACTTC	CASSRDRGLTYEQYF	TRBJ2-7	TRBV6-1	TRBD1	-
TGTGCCAGTAGTATGCAACTTGAGCAAGAGACCCAGTACTTC	CASSMQLEQETQYF	TRBJ2-5	TRBV19	-	-
TGTGCCAGCAGCAGGGACAGGGGAGTCTCTGGGGCCAACGTCCTGACTTTC	CASSRDRGVSGANVLTF	TRBJ2-6	TRBV7-3	TRBD1	-
TGTGCCAGCAGCCAGTATGACAGGGCCAGGCGTGTAAGGTACGAGCAGTACTTC	CASSQYDRARRVRYEQYF	TRBJ2-7	TRBV5-6	TRBD1	-
TGTGCCAGCAGAACCGGGACAGGGGGGTCGCATGGCTACACCTTC	CASRTGTGGSHGYTF	TRBJ1-2	TRBV28	TRBD1	-
TGTGCCAGCAGCTTATCGGACGAGCAGTACTTC	CASSLSDEQYF	TRBJ2-7	TRBV11-1	-	-
TGTGCCAGCAGCTTAGTAACGGGAATGAACACTGAAGCTTTCTTT	CASSLVTGMNTEAFF	TRBJ1-1	TRBV7-2	-	-
TGTGCCAGCAGCTTTAGTGGAGGGGCGGGAAATCAGCCCCAGCATTTT	CASSFSGGAGNQPQHF	TRBJ1-5	TRBV7-9	-	-
TGCGCCAGCAGCGGGAGCACAGATACGCAGTATTTT	CASSGSTDTQYF	TRBJ2-3	TRBV5-1	-	few
TGTGCCAGCAGCGTAGCTTGGTACACCGGCTACGAGCAGTACTTC	CASSVAWYTGYEQYF	TRBJ2-7	TRBV9	-	-
TGTGCCAGTAGTTACCTCGGCTCCTACGAGCAGTACTTC	CASSYLGSYEQYF	TRBJ2-7	TRBV14	-	-
TGTGCCAGTCGCGGACCTGGGGTTAAAGCTTTCTTT	CASRGPGVKAFF	TRBJ1-1	TRBV14	-	once